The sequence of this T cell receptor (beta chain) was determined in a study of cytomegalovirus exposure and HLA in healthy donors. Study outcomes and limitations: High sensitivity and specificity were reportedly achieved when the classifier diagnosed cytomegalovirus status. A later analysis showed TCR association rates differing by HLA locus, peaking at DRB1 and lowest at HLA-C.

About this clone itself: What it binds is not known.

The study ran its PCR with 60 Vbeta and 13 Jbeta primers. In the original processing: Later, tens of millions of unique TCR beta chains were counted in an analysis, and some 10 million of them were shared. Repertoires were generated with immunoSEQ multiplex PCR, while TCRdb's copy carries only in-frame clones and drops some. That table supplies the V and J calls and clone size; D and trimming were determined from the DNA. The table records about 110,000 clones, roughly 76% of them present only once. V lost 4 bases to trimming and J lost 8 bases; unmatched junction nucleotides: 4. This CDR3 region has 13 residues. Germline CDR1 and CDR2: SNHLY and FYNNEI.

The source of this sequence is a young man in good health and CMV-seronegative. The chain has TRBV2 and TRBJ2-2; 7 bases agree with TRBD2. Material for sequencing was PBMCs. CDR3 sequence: CASSGISGGELFF. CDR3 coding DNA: TGTGCCAGCAGTGGGATTAGCGGGGGGGAGCTGTTTTTT.